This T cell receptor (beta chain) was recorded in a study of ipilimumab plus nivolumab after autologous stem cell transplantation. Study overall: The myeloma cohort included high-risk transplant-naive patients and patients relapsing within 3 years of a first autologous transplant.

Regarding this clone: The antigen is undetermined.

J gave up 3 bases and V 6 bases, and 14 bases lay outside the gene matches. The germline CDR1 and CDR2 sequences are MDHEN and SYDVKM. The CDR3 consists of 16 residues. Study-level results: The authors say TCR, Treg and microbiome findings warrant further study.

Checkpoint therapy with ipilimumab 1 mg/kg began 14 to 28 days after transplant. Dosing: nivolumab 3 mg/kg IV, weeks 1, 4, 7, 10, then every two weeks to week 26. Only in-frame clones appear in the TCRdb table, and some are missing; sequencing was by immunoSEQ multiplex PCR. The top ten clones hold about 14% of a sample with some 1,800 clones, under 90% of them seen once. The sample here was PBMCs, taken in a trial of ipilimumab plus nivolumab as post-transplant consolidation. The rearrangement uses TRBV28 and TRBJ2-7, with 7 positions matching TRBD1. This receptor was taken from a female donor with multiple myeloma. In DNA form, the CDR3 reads TGTGCCAGCAGCCACCCCGAGGGGGCGGGTTTCTACGAGCAGTACTTC. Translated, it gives CASSHPEGAGFYEQYF.